This T cell receptor beta chain is from a study of OX40 agonist ivuxolimab in advanced cancers. About the research overall: Ivuxolimab, which is an agonistic anti-OX40 (CD134) antibody, was administered to the patients.

The method was immunoSEQ multiplex PCR; TCRdb's version includes in-frame clones alone and lacks a portion of them. The sample has about 63,000 clones; around 93% are singletons. As concerns this clone: The antigen remains undetermined.

Study results and caveats: Clonal expansion in partial responders at 0.1-3.0 mg/kg ranked among the lowest.

Systemic immunosuppression or autoimmune disease history was grounds to exclude patients. CDR3 length: 15 amino acids. Germline loops: CDR1 SGHAT, CDR2 FQNNGV. The ends lost 4 bases at V and 5 bases at J; junction bases unmatched: 9. This clonotype was sampled from an adult with an advanced solid tumor such as melanoma, head and neck, liver or kidney cancer. This chain joins TRBV11-2 and TRBJ2-5; 8 positions agree with TRBD2. The source material was CD4+ or CD8+ T cells sorted from blood, sampled in a trial of the OX40 agonist ivuxolimab. The CDR3 bases are TGTGCCAGCAGCTCGCTCGCGGGGGGCGGCGAGACCCAGTACTTC. This gives the protein CASSSLAGGGETQYF.